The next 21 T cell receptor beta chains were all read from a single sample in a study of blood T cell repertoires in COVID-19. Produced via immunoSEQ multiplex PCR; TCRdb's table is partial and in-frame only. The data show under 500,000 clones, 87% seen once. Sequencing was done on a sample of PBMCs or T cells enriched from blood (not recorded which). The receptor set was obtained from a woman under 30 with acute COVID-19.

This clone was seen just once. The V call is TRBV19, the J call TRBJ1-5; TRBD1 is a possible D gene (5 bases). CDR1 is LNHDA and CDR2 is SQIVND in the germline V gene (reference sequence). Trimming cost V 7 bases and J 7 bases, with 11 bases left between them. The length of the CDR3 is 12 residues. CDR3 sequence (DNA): TGTGCCAGTACACAGGCGGCACAGCCCCAGCATTTT. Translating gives CASTQAAQPQHF.

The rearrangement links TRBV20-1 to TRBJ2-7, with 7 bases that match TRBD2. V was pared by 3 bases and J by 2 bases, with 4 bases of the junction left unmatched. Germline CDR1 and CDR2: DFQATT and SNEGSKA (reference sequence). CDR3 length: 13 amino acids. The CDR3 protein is CSASSSGTYEQYF. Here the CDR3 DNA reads TGCAGTGCTAGTTCTAGCGGCACCTACGAGCAGTACTTC.

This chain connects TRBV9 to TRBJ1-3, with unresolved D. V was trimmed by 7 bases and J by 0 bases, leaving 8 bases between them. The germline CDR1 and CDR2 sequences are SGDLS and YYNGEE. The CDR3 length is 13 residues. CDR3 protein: CASAQNSGNTIYF. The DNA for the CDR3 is TGTGCCAGCGCACAAAACTCTGGAAACACCATATATTTT.

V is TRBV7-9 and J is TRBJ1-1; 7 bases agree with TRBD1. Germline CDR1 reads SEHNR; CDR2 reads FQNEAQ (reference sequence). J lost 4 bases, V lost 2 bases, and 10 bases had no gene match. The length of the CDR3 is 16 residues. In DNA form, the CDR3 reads TGTGCCAGCAGCTTATCCGGGACAGAAGGATTCACTGAAGCTTTCTTT. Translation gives CASSLSGTEGFTEAFF.

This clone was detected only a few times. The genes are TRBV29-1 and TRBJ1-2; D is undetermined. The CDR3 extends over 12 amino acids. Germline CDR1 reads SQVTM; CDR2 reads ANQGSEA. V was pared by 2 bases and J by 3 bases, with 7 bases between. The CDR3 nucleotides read TGCAGCGTTGAAACGAGGTACTATGGCTACACCTTC. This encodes CSVETRYYGYTF.

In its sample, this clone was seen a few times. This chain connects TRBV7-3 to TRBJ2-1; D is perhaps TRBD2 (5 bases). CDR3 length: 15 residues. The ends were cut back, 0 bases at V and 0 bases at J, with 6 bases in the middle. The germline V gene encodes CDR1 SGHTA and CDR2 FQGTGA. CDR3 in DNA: TGTGCCAGCAGCTTAACGGGGAGCTCCTACAATGAGCAGTTCTTC. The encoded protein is CASSLTGSSYNEQFF.

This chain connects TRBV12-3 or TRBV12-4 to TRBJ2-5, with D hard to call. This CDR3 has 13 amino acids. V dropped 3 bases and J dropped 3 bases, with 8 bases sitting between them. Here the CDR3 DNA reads TGTGCCAGCAGTTTCGCGGAAGAAGAGACCCAGTACTTC. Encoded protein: CASSFAEEETQYF.

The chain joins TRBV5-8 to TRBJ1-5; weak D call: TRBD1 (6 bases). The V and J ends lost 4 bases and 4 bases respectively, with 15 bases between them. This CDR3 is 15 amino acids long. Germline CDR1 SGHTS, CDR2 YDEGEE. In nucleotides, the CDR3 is TGTGCCAGCAGCCCCCCGGGAGGGGGTAATCAGCCCCAGCATTTT. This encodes CASSPPGGGNQPQHF.

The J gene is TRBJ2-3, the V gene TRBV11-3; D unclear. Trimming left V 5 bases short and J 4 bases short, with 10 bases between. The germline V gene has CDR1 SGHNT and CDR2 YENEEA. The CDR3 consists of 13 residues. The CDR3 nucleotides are TGTGCCAGCAGCCCCGCAGGCCCAGATACGCAGTATTTT. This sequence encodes CASSPAGPDTQYF.

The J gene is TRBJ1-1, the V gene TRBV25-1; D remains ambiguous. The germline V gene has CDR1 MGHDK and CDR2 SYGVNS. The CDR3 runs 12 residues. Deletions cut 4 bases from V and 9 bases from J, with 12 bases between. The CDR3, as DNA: TGTGCCAGCAGTGGCATAAGACTGAAAGCTTTCTTT. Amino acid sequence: CASSGIRLKAFF.

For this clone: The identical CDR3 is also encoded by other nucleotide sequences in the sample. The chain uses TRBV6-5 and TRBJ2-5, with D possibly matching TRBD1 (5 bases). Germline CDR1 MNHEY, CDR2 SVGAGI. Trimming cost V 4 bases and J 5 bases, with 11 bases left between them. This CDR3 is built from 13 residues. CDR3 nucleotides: TGTGCCAGCAGTTCCCCAGGGTCGGAGACCCAGTACTTC. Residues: CASSSPGSETQYF.

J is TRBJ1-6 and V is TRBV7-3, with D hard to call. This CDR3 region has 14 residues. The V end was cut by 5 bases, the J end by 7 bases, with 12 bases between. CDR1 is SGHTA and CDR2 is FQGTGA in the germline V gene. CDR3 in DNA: TGTGCCAGCAGCCTCTTAGGCGGGAATTCACCCCTCCACTTT. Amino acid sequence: CASSLLGGNSPLHF.

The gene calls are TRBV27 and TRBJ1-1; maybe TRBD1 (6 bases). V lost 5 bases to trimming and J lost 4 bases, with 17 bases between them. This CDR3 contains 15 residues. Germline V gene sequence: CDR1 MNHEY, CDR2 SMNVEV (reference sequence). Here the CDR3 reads CASSMGGGGGTEAFF. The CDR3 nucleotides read TGTGCCAGCAGTATGGGAGGGGGGGGCGGCACTGAAGCTTTCTTT.

In nucleotides, the CDR3 is TGCGCCAGCAGCTTGGCCGGGACAGGCCAGAATGAAGCTTTCTTT. Translated: CASSLAGTGQNEAFF. The chain couples TRBV5-1 to TRBJ1-1, with TRBD1 matching over 8 bases. Trimming took 0 bases from V and 7 from J; bases not matched to a gene: 8. The CDR3 has 15 residues. From germline, CDR1 is SGHRS and CDR2 YFSETQ.

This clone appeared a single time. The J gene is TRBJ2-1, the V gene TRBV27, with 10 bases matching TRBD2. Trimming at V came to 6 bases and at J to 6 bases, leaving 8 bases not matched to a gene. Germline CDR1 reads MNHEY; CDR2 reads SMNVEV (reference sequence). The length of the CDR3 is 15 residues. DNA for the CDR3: TGTGCCAGCAGCCAGGGGTCTAGCGGGAGCAATGAGCAGTTCTTC. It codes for CASSQGSSGSNEQFF.

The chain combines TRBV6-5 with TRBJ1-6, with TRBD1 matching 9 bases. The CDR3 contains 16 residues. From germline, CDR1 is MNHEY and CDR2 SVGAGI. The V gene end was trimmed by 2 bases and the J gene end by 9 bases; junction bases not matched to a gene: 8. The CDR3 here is CASSYTPGQGTSPLHF. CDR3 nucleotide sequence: TGTGCCAGCAGTTACACTCCGGGACAGGGCACTTCACCCCTCCACTTT.

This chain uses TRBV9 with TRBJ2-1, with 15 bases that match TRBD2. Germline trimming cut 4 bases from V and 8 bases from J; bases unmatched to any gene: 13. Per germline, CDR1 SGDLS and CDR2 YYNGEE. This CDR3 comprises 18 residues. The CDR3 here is CASSRPSGTSGRIDEQFF. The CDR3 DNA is TGTGCCAGCAGCAGACCTTCCGGGACTAGCGGGAGGATCGATGAGCAGTTCTTC.

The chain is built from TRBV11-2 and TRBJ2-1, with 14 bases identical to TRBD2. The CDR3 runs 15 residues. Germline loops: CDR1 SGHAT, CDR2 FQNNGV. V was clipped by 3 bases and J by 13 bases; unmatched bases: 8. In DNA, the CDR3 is TGTGCCAGCAGCTTGGGACTAGCGGGAGCTAAAAGACAGTTCTTC. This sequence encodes CASSLGLAGAKRQFF.

This chain's CDR3 is CASSERNEQFF. The CDR3 coding sequence is TGCGCCAGCAGTGAGCGCAATGAGCAGTTCTTC. V usage is TRBV10-2 and J usage is TRBJ2-1, with D unresolved. The CDR3 runs to 11 residues. The germline gives CDR1 WSHSY, CDR2 SAAADI. V was trimmed by 2 bases and J by 6 bases, leaving 2 bases between them.

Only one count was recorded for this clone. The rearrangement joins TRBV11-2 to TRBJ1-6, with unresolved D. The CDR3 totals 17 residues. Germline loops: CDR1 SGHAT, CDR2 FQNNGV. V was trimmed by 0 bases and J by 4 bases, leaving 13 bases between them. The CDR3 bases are TGTGCCAGCAGCTTAGAAAGGCCGGGTTCTTATAATTCACCCCTCCACTTT. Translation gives CASSLERPGSYNSPLHF.

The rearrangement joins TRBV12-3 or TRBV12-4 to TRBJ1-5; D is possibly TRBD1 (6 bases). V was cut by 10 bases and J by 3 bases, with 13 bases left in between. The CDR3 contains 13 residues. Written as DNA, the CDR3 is TGTGCCACCCAGTGGGGGCCCAATCAGCCCCAGCATTTT. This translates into CATQWGPNQPQHF.